A single sample is the source of the 31 T cell receptor beta chains below, sequenced in a study of T cells after yellow fever vaccination. TCRdb redid the calling of the 5' RACE reads with MiXCR, one entry per CDR3 protein. The repertoire has more than 300,000 distinct CDR3 sequences, 3.5% to 4.5% of them found once; the top ten carry just under 20%. The sequencing here drew on PBMCs, taken 15 days after the yellow fever booster vaccination. Receptors originate from a man in his late teens or twenties who received the YFV17D yellow fever vaccine.

The chain couples TRBV27 to TRBJ2-6; D is unresolved. This CDR3 is 16 amino acids long. Trimming pared 7 bases from V and 0 bases from J, leaving 13 bases between. The V gene's germline CDR1 is MNHEY and CDR2 SMNVEV (reference sequence). CDR3 nucleotides: TGTGCCAGCACCCTCAGCCACCCCTCTGGGGCCAACGTCCTGACTTTC. This codes for CASTLSHPSGANVLTF.

This clonotype was picked up many times. The rearrangement links TRBV12-3 or TRBV12-4 to TRBJ1-3; D gene uncertain. V was cut by 7 bases and J by 0 bases, with 13 bases left in between. The CDR3 totals 15 residues. CDR3 coding DNA: TGTGCCAGCAAGCTCTTGGCGACCTCTGGAAACACCATATATTTT. Its translation is CASKLLATSGNTIYF.

In this sample, this clonotype turned up many times. The CDR3 nucleotides are TGCGCCAGCAGCGACTACCGCCTTTTGAGCACAGATACGCAGTATTTT. It translates to CASSDYRLLSTDTQYF. The chain joins TRBV4-3 to TRBJ2-3, with a possible D match to TRBD2 (5 bases). The V gene lost 5 bases and the J gene lost 0 bases, with 15 bases spanning the gap. Per the germline V gene, CDR1 is LGHNA and CDR2 is YSLEER. The CDR3 sequence is 16 residues long.

The chain joins TRBV5-4 to TRBJ2-3; possibly TRBD1 for D (5 bases). From germline, CDR1 is SGHNT and CDR2 YYREEE (reference sequence). The germline V and J ends were trimmed by 2 bases and 1 base, with 8 bases remaining between them. The CDR3 is 14 residues long. CDR3 amino acids: CASSLGQRTDTQYF. CDR3 in DNA: TGTGCCAGCAGCTTAGGACAACGCACAGATACGCAGTATTTT.

Only a few counts were recorded for this clonotype. The gene calls are TRBV7-8 and TRBJ2-1; 8 bases fit TRBD1. The CDR3 length is 15 residues. Germline values: CDR1 SGHVS, CDR2 FQNEAQ. With V trimmed by 3 bases and J by 4 bases, 5 bases remained unmatched. The CDR3 DNA follows: TGTGCCAGCAGCTTCCAGGGGGCGCGGTACAATGAGCAGTTCTTC. It codes for CASSFQGARYNEQFF. Complete variable domain (other parts from reference TRBV7-8 and TRBJ2-1): GAGVSQSPRYKVAKRGQDVALRCDPISGHVSLFWYQQALGQGPEFLTYFQNEAQLDKSGLPSDRFFAERPEGSVSTLKIQRTQQEDSAVYLCASSFQGARYNEQFFGPGTRLTVL.

V gene TRBV6-5 combines with J gene TRBJ2-1, with 7 nucleotides matching TRBD1. The CDR3 extends over 15 amino acids. CDR1 and CDR2 from the germline V gene are MNHEY and SVGAGI. After removal of 6 bases from V and 2 bases from J, the junction contained 7 bases not matched to a gene. In DNA, the CDR3 is TGTGCCAGCAGCCAATCCGGACAGGCCTACAATGAGCAGTTCTTC. Its translation is CASSQSGQAYNEQFF.

There are a few counts of this clonotype. The chain links TRBV2 to TRBJ1-1, with TRBD1 as a possible D gene (6 bases). This CDR3 is 12 amino acids long. Germline-derived CDR1 and CDR2 are SNHLY and FYNNEI. The ends were cut back, 8 bases at V and 1 base at J, with 8 bases in the middle. CDR3 sequence (DNA): TGTGCCAGCGGACAGCAGAACACTGAAGCTTTCTTT. The encoded protein is CASGQQNTEAFF.

At least ten counts were recorded for this clonotype. V usage is TRBV7-9 and J usage is TRBJ1-1, with unresolved D. CDR3 length: 13 amino acids. Germline-derived CDR1 and CDR2 are SEHNR and FQNEAQ (reference sequence). Trimming cost V 5 bases and J 2 bases, with 9 bases left between them. DNA of the CDR3: TGTGCCAGCAGCCCCCAAGCCAACACTGAAGCTTTCTTT. Translating it yields CASSPQANTEAFF.

This clonotype has more than one count but fewer than ten. The chain recombines TRBV10-3 with TRBJ1-5; a possible D gene is TRBD1 (6 bases). The CDR3 totals 16 residues. Trimming stripped 3 bases from V and 0 bases from J, with 12 bases between. CDR1 and CDR2 (germline): ENHRY, SYGVKD. This CDR3 is CAISDPGELSNQPQHF. The CDR3 coding sequence is TGTGCCATCAGTGACCCAGGGGAGCTTAGCAATCAGCCCCAGCATTTT.

V is TRBV7-9 and J is TRBJ1-4; D might be TRBD1 (6 bases). Trimming took 1 base from V and 8 from J, leaving 14 bases between them. CDR1 and CDR2 (germline): SEHNR, FQNEAQ (reference sequence). This CDR3 has 15 residues. CDR3: CASSLVRQGREKLFF. In DNA, the CDR3 is TGTGCCAGCAGCTTAGTCCGCCAGGGGCGGGAAAAACTGTTTTTT.

In its sample, this clonotype was seen a few times. The V and J genes are TRBV12-3 or TRBV12-4 and TRBJ2-7; D gene uncertain. Trimming shortened V by 3 bases and J by 1 base, and 4 bases separated the two germline ends. CDR3 length equals 12 residues. Written as DNA, the CDR3 is TGTGCCAGCAGTTTTCAGTCCTACGAGCAGTACGTC. Translation: CASSFQSYEQYV.

This clonotype was seen a handful of times. This chain joins TRBV6-2 or TRBV6-3 and TRBJ1-1, with unresolved D. Germline CDR1 reads MNHEY; CDR2 reads SVGEGT. V lost 1 base and J lost 0, with 6 bases in between. The CDR3 contains 14 residues. This CDR3 reads CASSYFRMNTEAFF. The CDR3 nucleotides are TGTGCCAGCAGTTACTTCCGGATGAACACTGAAGCTTTCTTT.

This clonotype has ten or more counts. The chain is built from TRBV18 and TRBJ2-7; D possibly uses TRBD1 or TRBD2 (5 bases each). The CDR3 has 15 amino acids. The V gene lost 6 bases and the J gene lost 0 bases, with 15 bases spanning the gap. Germline values: CDR1 KGHSH, CDR2 LQKENI. Here the CDR3 DNA reads TGTGCCAGCTCCCGGGCCCCAGGGAGCTCCTACGAGCAGTACGTC. The encoded protein is CASSRAPGSSYEQYV.

This clonotype turned up a few times. The rearrangement links TRBV9 to TRBJ2-6, with D tentatively TRBD2 (5 bases). The CDR3 covers 16 residues. Germline lookup yields CDR1 SGDLS and CDR2 YYNGEE. Trimming removed 2 bases from V and 0 bases from J, with 9 bases in between. The CDR3 nucleotides read TGTGCCAGCAGCGTTCATCGGGGCTCTGGGGCCAACGTCCTGACTTTC. Translated, it gives CASSVHRGSGANVLTF.

This clonotype was counted many times. This rearrangement joins TRBV6-1 to TRBJ2-2; D might be TRBD1 or TRBD2, each matching 6 bases. V lost 11 bases, J lost 0 bases, and 13 bases lay in between. Germline lookup yields CDR1 MNHNS and CDR2 SASEGT. The CDR3 loop spans 14 amino acids. The CDR3 protein is CAVGGYANTGELFF. In DNA, the CDR3 is TGTGCCGTGGGGGGCTACGCGAACACCGGGGAGCTGTTTTTT.

There are a few counts of this clonotype. CDR3 sequence (DNA): TGTGCCAGCAGATATTTGACCGGTAATGAAAAACTGTTTTTT. Translating gives CASRYLTGNEKLFF. The chain has TRBV6-6 and TRBJ1-4; D is undetermined. CDR1 and CDR2 from the germline V gene are MNHNY and SVGAGI (reference sequence). The germline V and J ends were trimmed by 6 bases and 4 bases, with 12 bases remaining between them. CDR3 size: 14 residues.

This clonotype occurred a few times. The genes are TRBV5-1 and TRBJ2-1, with D tentatively TRBD2 (5 bases). The CDR3 has 16 residues. Germline V lookup: CDR1 SGHRS, CDR2 YFSETQ. Trimming left V 10 bases short and J 1 base short, with 21 bases between. The CDR3 region is CACTPGVAVSYNEQFF. The CDR3 nucleotides are TGCGCCTGCACGCCCGGGGTAGCTGTGTCCTACAATGAGCAGTTCTTC.

A few counts support this clonotype. The genes are TRBV2 and TRBJ2-1; possibly TRBD1 for D (5 bases). In germline, CDR1 is SNHLY, CDR2 FYNNEI. There are 13 residues in the CDR3. Trimming cost V 5 bases and J 6 bases, with 11 bases left between them. CDR3 DNA sequence: TGTGCCAGCAGTCCGACAGCGACCAATGAGCAGTTCTTC. Protein product: CASSPTATNEQFF. The full variable domain, rest sourced from reference TRBV2 and TRBJ2-1, is EPEVTQTPSHQVTQMGQEVILRCVPISNHLYFYWYRQILGQKVEFLVSFYNNEISEKSEIFDDQFSVERPDGSNFTLKIRSTKLEDSAMYFCASSPTATNEQFFGPGTRLTVL.

The chain couples TRBV5-4 to TRBJ1-1; D ambiguous. The CDR3 runs to 14 residues. Per germline, CDR1 SGHNT and CDR2 YYREEE (reference sequence). V was cut by 5 bases and J by 0 bases, with 11 bases left in between. The CDR3 spells CASRTSTMNTEAFF. The DNA for the CDR3 is TGTGCCAGCAGGACCAGTACCATGAACACTGAAGCTTTCTTT. Variable domain in full (rest from reference TRBV5-4 and TRBJ1-1): ETGVTQSPTHLIKTRGQQVTLRCSSQSGHNTVSWYQQALGQGPQFIFQYYREEENGRGNFPPRFSGLQFPNYSSELNVNALELDDSALYLCASRTSTMNTEAFFGQGTRLTVV.

This clonotype was detected ten times or more. This chain links TRBV4-2 with TRBJ1-1; no definite D call. V was shortened by 3 bases and J by 7 bases, with 12 bases between the two germline ends. Germline-derived CDR1 and CDR2 are LGHNA and YNFKEQ. The CDR3 spans 13 residues. The CDR3 nucleotides read TGTGCCAGCAGCCACCCTCAAGGAGGTGAAGCTTTCTTT. Residues: CASSHPQGGEAFF.

This clonotype appeared many times. The V and J genes are TRBV7-9 and TRBJ2-7, with a tentative D call TRBD2 (6 bases). The CDR3 spans 15 residues. Trimming took 1 base from V and 5 from J, leaving 15 bases between them. CDR1 and CDR2 (germline): SEHNR, FQNEAQ (reference sequence). The DNA of the CDR3 is TGTGCCAGCAGCTTAGGGCGTACTAGCTCGGACGAGCAGTACGTC. Amino acid sequence: CASSLGRTSSDEQYV.

This clonotype showed up many times. The gene calls are TRBV27 and TRBJ2-5; 8 bases agree with TRBD1. V trimming: 6 bases; J trimming: 2 bases; junction bases outside the gene matches: 14. Looked up from germline, CDR1 is MNHEY and CDR2 is SMNVEV (reference sequence). CDR3 length: 17 residues. The CDR3 protein is CASRKGVGRGRQETQYF. CDR3 nucleotide sequence: TGTGCCAGCAGGAAGGGAGTTGGCAGGGGGCGTCAAGAGACCCAGTACTTC.

This clonotype was detected a few times. The V and J genes are TRBV2 and TRBJ1-5; TRBD1 agrees at 9 bases. The CDR3 length is 14 residues. CDR1 SNHLY and CDR2 FYNNEI come from the germline V gene. The trim removed 6 bases at V and 5 bases at J, leaving 5 bases unmatched. The CDR3 sequence: CASRERQGDQPQHF. CDR3 nucleotides: TGTGCCAGCAGGGAGCGACAGGGGGATCAGCCCCAGCATTTT.

The table lists this clonotype with a few counts. The chain links TRBV5-1 to TRBJ2-3; TRBD2 agrees at 12 bases. The germline CDR1 and CDR2 sequences are SGHRS and YFSETQ. J gave up 6 bases and V 5 bases, and 10 bases lay outside the gene matches. The CDR3 spans 16 residues. The CDR3 region is CASSSLAGGQHDTQYF. The CDR3 DNA reads TGCGCCAGCAGTTCACTAGCGGGAGGCCAACACGATACGCAGTATTTT.

This clonotype came up a few times. The chain combines TRBV20-1 with TRBJ2-3; D call uncertain. The V end was cut by 3 bases, the J end by 2 bases, with 3 bases between. The V gene's germline CDR1 is DFQATT and CDR2 SNEGSKA (reference sequence). The CDR3 is 11 amino acids. CDR3 in amino acids: CSARATDTQYF. The CDR3, as DNA: TGCAGTGCTAGGGCCACAGATACGCAGTATTTT.

The sample holds a few counts of this clonotype. The genes are TRBV2 and TRBJ2-2; 8 bases agree with TRBD1. The germline V gene has CDR1 SNHLY and CDR2 FYNNEI. The CDR3 consists of 14 residues. Trimming at V came to 6 bases and at J to 0 bases, leaving 0 bases not matched to a gene. The CDR3, as DNA: TGTGCCAGCAGGGGACAGGCGAACACCGGGGAGCTGTTTTTT. It specifies CASRGQANTGELFF.

This clonotype was counted between two and nine times. The chain joins TRBV28 to TRBJ2-7, with TRBD2 matching 9 bases. V lost 6 bases and J lost 3; bases outside the gene matches: 6. Looked up from germline, CDR1 is MDHEN and CDR2 is SYDVKM. CDR3 length: 14 amino acids. CDR3 region: CASSRGTSYYEQYV. CDR3 DNA sequence: TGTGCCAGCAGCCGGGGGACTAGCTACTACGAGCAGTACGTC.

This clonotype was detected ten times or more. The chain links TRBV7-9 to TRBJ1-2; D ambiguous. Germline CDR1 reads SEHNR; CDR2 reads FQNEAQ (reference sequence). This CDR3 is built from 12 residues. The V end lost 7 bases, the J end lost 2 bases, and 8 bases lay between the germline ends. Here the CDR3 reads CASIWGNYGYTF. The CDR3 DNA reads TGTGCCAGCATCTGGGGAAACTATGGCTACACCTTC. The complete variable domain, with remaining parts taken from reference TRBV7-9 and TRBJ1-2, reads DTGVSQNPRHKITKRGQNVTFRCDPISEHNRLYWYRQTLGQGPEFLTYFQNEAQLEKSRLLSDRFSAERPKGSFSTLEIQRTEQGDSAMYLCASIWGNYGYTFGSGTRLTVV.

This clonotype has at least ten counts. This chain uses TRBV7-2 with TRBJ2-3; tentative D call: TRBD1 (6 bases). The CDR3 is made up of 12 amino acids. Germline-derived CDR1 and CDR2 are SGHTA and FQGNSA. V was shortened by 5 bases and J by 5 bases, with 8 bases between the two germline ends. In DNA, the CDR3 is TGTGCCAGCAGCGCGACAGGAGATACGCAGTATTTT. Translation gives CASSATGDTQYF.

This clonotype was seen ten or more times. The CDR3 sequence: CSVRGVEGETQYF. DNA of the CDR3: TGCAGTGTCAGAGGGGTGGAGGGAGAGACCCAGTACTTC. The chain employs TRBV20-1 and TRBJ2-5; TRBD2 is a possible D gene (6 bases). Between the trimmed V and J ends, which lost 7 bases and 4 bases, there was a span of 16 bases. The CDR3 is 13 amino acids. From germline, CDR1 is DFQATT and CDR2 SNEGSKA (reference sequence).

This clonotype was observed many times. V and J are TRBV18 and TRBJ1-1, with D tentatively TRBD1 (6 bases). The CDR3 extends over 15 amino acids. The ends were cut back, 5 bases at V and 3 bases at J, with 16 bases in the middle. Germline assignment: CDR1 KGHSH and CDR2 LQKENI. CDR3 residues: CASSKGGGAYTEAFF. CDR3 in DNA: TGTGCCAGCTCAAAAGGAGGGGGGGCGTACACTGAAGCTTTCTTT.